This is a list of T cell receptor beta chains from one sample in a study of Graves' ophthalmopathy and Graves' hyperthyroidism. In TCRdb, the multiplex PCR reads were re-called with MiXCR into one record per CDR3 protein. This table has 580,000 or so distinct CDR3 sequences, approximately 37% appearing once. The sample comprised peripheral blood or thyroid tissue (not recorded which). These receptors were collected from an adult man with Graves' hyperthyroidism. Each CDR3 is given with its conserved first and last residue. D genes are given only for firm matches. Expanded clones get a size class; other rows say once, few or many, or leave the size out.

cdr3_length	v_call	j_call	d_call	clone_size	cdr3_nt	cdr3_aa
15	TRBV5-8	TRBJ1-3	-	many	TGTGCCAGCAGCTTGGGGGAAAAGTCCAGAAACACCATATATTTT	CASSLGEKSRNTIYF
12	TRBV19	TRBJ1-2	-	-	TGTGCCAGTAGTCCCCGGGGAGGAGGCTACACCTTC	CASSPRGGGYTF
11	TRBV27	TRBJ1-2	-	-	TGTGCCAGCAGTGGCAGGGGTGGCTACACCTTC	CASSGRGGYTF
15	TRBV7-3	TRBJ2-6	TRBD1	many	TGTGCCAGCAGCCAGACAGGGACTGGGGCCAACGTCCTGACTTTC	CASSQTGTGANVLTF
14	TRBV7-2	TRBJ1-1	TRBD1	many	TGTGCCAGCAGCTATACAGGGGGCTTCACTGAAGCTTTCTTT	CASSYTGGFTEAFF
17	TRBV6-6	TRBJ1-4	-	few	TGTGCCAGCAGTTACTCGTACCCTCGCGGGGCCCAGGAAAAACTGTTTTTT	CASSYSYPRGAQEKLFF
11	TRBV7-2	TRBJ1-5	-	many	TGTGCCAGCAGCTCGGGTCAGCCCCAGCATTTT	CASSSGQPQHF
14	TRBV24-1	TRBJ1-2	-	many	TGTGCCACCAGTGATCCCGGACAGTCCTATGGCTACACCTTC	CATSDPGQSYGYTF
15	TRBV13	TRBJ1-1	-	many	TGTGCCAGCAGCGAAGGGTGGGAAATGAACACTGAAGCTTTCTTT	CASSEGWEMNTEAFF
17	TRBV29-1	TRBJ2-2	TRBD2	many	TGCAGCGTTGAGATAGGACTAGCGGGAGGTTTAACCGGGGAGCTGTTTTTT	CSVEIGLAGGLTGELFF
13	TRBV29-1	TRBJ1-4	-	-	TGCAGCGTTGAGTCCGCAACTAATGAAAAACTGTTTTTT	CSVESATNEKLFF
16	TRBV11-1	TRBJ2-7	TRBD1	-	TGTGCCAGCAGCTACTCCGGGACAGGGGCCAACTACGAGCAGTACTTC	CASSYSGTGANYEQYF
13	TRBV2	TRBJ2-7	TRBD1	many	TGTGCCAGTGGGACAGGGGCTCCCTACGAGCAGTACTTC	CASGTGAPYEQYF
16	TRBV28	TRBJ2-7	-	-	TGTGCCCCCAACCCTCGGGGCGACAGGACTCCCTACGAGCAGTACTTC	CAPNPRGDRTPYEQYF
14	TRBV7-8	TRBJ1-1	-	many	TGTGCCAGCAGCTTAGATGAGAGGAACACTGAAGCTTTCTTT	CASSLDERNTEAFF
13	TRBV20-1	TRBJ1-2	-	many	TGCAGTGCTAGGGGCGGGGGCGAGGACGGCTACACCTTC	CSARGGGEDGYTF
12	TRBV30	TRBJ1-1	TRBD1	few	TGTGCCTGGAGTCCAGGGGGCACTGAAGCTTTCTTT	CAWSPGGTEAFF
14	TRBV27	TRBJ2-5	-	few	TGTGCCAGCAGTTCCAGGGGTCGGTCAGAGACCCAGTACTTC	CASSSRGRSETQYF
15	TRBV19	TRBJ2-7	-	few	TGTGCCAGTAGTATAGGGGGCAGGGCCTCCTACGAGCAGTACTTC	CASSIGGRASYEQYF
15	TRBV19	TRBJ2-3	-	-	TGTGCCAGCAGAACAGGGTTCTCTAGCACAGATACGCAGTATTTT	CASRTGFSSTDTQYF
13	TRBV29-1	TRBJ2-2	-	-	TGCAGCGTTGAGGCAGCGAACACCGGGGAGCTGTTTTTT	CSVEAANTGELFF
13	TRBV7-9	TRBJ1-1	-	-	TGTGCCAGCAGCCAGAGTGCGAACACTGAAGCTTTCTTT	CASSQSANTEAFF
17	TRBV11-1	TRBJ2-5	TRBD1	-	TGTGCCAGCAGCTTACAACAGGGGCCACACGAGCAAGAGACCCAGTACTTC	CASSLQQGPHEQETQYF
12	TRBV5-4	TRBJ1-1	-	few	TGTGCCAGCAGCAAGGGGATCACTGAAGCTTTCTTT	CASSKGITEAFF
16	TRBV12-3/TRBV12-4	TRBJ1-5	-	-	TGTGCCAGCAGCTTCAACACCGCGGGGGTAGGGCAGCCCCAGCATTTT	CASSFNTAGVGQPQHF
16	TRBV9	TRBJ2-3	TRBD2	-	TGTGCCAGCAGCGTAGCTAGCGGGGGGGGTCTGGATACGCAGTATTTT	CASSVASGGGLDTQYF
15	TRBV29-1	TRBJ1-6	-	-	TGCAGCGTTGCGTTAGAGGGGACCGCGTCTTCACCCCTCCACTTT	CSVALEGTASSPLHF
16	TRBV28	TRBJ1-6	-	many	TGTGCCAGCAGTTTTGTTCAGGGCTTGGGAAATTCACCCCTCCACTTT	CASSFVQGLGNSPLHF
16	TRBV15	TRBJ2-5	-	-	TGTGCCACCAGCACTCCCCCCCGGACGGCAGGGGAGACCCAGTACTTC	CATSTPPRTAGETQYF
13	TRBV6-1	TRBJ1-2	TRBD1	-	TGTGCCAGCAGTGCCCTTGGACAGGGTTGGTCGGGCTTC	CASSALGQGWSGF
15	TRBV11-3	TRBJ1-2	TRBD1	many	TGTGCCAGCAGCTTGGGGCCGGGACAGGGAAATGGCTACACCTTC	CASSLGPGQGNGYTF
16	TRBV5-1	TRBJ2-7	TRBD2	-	TGCGCCAGCAGCAAAACCGGGACTAGCGTCACCAATGAGCAGTACTTC	CASSKTGTSVTNEQYF
15	TRBV19	TRBJ1-5	-	few	TGTGCCAGTAGTATAGACGCCGGGACTACAAGCCCCCAGCATTTT	CASSIDAGTTSPQHF
16	TRBV6-1	TRBJ2-5	TRBD2	-	TGTGCCAGCAGTTTAGGACTAGCGGGGGCCCAAGAGACCCAGTACTTC	CASSLGLAGAQETQYF
13	TRBV28	TRBJ1-2	-	many	TGTGCCAGCAGTTTGTCCGGGGCGAGCATCCACACCTTC	CASSLSGASIHTF
16	TRBV29-1	TRBJ2-7	TRBD2	-	TGCAGCGTCGCGATACGGGCCGCCGGGAGGGACCACGAGCAGTACTTC	CSVAIRAAGRDHEQYF
12	TRBV2	TRBJ1-4	-	many	TGTGCCAGCAGTGAGGGGGCGGGAAAACTGTTTTTT	CASSEGAGKLFF